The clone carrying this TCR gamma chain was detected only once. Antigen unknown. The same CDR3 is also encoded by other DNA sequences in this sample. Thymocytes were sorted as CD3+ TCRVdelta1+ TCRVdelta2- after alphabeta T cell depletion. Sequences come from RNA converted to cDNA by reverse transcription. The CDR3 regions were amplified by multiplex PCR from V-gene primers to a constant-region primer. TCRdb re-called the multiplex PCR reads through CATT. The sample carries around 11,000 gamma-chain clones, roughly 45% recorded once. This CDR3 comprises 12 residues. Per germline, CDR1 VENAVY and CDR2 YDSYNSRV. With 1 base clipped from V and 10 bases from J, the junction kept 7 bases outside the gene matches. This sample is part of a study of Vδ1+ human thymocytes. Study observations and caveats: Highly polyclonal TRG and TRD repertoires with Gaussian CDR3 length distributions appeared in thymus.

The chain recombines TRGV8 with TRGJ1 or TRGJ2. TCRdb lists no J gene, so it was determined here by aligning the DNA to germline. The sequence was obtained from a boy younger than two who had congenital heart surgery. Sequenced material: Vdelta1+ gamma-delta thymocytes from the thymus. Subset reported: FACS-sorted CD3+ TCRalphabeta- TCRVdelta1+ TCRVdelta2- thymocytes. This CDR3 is CATWDRRTKKLF. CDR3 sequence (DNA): TGTGCCACCTGGGATAGACGGACCAAGAAACTCTTT.